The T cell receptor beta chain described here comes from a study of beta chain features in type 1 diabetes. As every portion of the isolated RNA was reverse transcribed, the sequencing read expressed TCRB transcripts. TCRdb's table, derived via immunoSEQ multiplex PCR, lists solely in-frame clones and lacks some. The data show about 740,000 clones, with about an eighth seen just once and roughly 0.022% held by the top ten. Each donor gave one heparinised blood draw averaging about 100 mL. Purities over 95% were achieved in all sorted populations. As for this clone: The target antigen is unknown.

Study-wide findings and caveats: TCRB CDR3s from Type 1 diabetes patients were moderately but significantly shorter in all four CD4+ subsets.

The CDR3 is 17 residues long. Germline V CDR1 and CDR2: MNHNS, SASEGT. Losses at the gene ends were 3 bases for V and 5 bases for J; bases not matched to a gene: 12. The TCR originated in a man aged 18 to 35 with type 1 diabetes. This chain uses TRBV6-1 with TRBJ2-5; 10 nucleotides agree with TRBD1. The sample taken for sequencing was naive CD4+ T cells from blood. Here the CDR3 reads CASSDRDRGPLRETQYF. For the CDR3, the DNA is TGTGCCAGCAGTGACCGGGACAGGGGCCCATTGCGGGAGACCCAGTACTTC.